This T cell receptor (beta chain) was sequenced in a study of shared clonotypes between healthy human individuals. Study observations and caveats: With a handful of donors compared, around 5.4% of naive CD4 clonotypes were shared.

Naive-designated CD8 cells lacked CD45RO, were positively enriched for CCR7, and omitted terminally differentiated effector memory CD45RA+ cells. In regard to this clone: The antigen is not known. Different DNA sequences within this sample yield the same CDR3.

Sequencing used immunoSEQ multiplex PCR; TCRdb keeps in-frame clones, though not all of them. The data show hundreds of thousands of clones, about 91% seen once. Specimen: naive CD8+ T cells sorted from blood. The source of this sequence is a man aged 25-40 years in good health.

DNA of the CDR3: TGTGCCAGCAGCTTAGTTGGCTCTGGGGCCAACGTCCTGACTTTC. Its translation is CASSLVGSGANVLTF. V and J are TRBV7-9 and TRBJ2-6, with D hard to call. Trimming took off 1 base at V and 0 bases at J, with 4 bases between the two ends. This CDR3 is 15 amino acids long. Germline V gene sequence: CDR1 SEHNR, CDR2 FQNEAQ (reference sequence).